The sequence of this T cell receptor beta chain was determined in a study of T-cell reconstitution after alpha-beta-depleted transplantation in children. The table lists this clonotype with many counts. With 1 base removed from V and 10 bases from J, the gap between germline ends came to 14 bases. Germline values: CDR1 LNHDA, CDR2 SQIVND (reference sequence). The CDR3 is 14 amino acids. Unique molecular identifiers featured in how the TCRbeta library was prepared. TCRdb fed the PCR reads into MiXCR, producing one record per CDR3 protein. The sample records 330,000 or so distinct CDR3 sequences, around 10% being singletons.

The sample consisted of PBMCs, taken before TCRalphabeta/CD19-depleted stem cell transplant. The rearrangement uses TRBV19 and TRBJ1-5; D gene unclear. This clonotype was sampled from a boy in the first two years of life with acute myeloid leukemia, due to receive a stem cell transplant. The CDR3 coding sequence is TGTGCCAGTAGTATAGCTGAATTCTCAAGACCCCAGCATTTT. It translates to CASSIAEFSRPQHF.